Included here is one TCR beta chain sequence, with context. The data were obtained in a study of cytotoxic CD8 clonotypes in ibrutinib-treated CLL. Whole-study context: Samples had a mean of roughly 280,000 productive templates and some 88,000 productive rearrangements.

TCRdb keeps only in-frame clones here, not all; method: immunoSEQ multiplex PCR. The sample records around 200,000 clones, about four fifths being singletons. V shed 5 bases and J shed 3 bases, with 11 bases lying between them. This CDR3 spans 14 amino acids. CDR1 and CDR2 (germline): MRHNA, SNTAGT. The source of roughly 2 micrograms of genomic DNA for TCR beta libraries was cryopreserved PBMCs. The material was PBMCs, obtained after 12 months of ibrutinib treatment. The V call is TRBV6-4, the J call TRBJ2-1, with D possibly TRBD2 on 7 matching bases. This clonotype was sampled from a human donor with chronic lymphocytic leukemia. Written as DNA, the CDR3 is TGTGCCAGCAGTTCGGGGGGCCTCTACAATGAGCAGTTCTTC. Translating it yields CASSSGGLYNEQFF.